This passage covers 6 T cell receptor beta chains from one sample sequenced in a study of Graves' ophthalmopathy and Graves' hyperthyroidism. TCR beta CDR3 regions were amplified from RNA transcripts. First-round RT-PCR with HTBI primers preceded a second-round multiplex PCR. Using its own MiXCR run on the multiplex PCR reads, TCRdb lists one record per CDR3 protein. The sample comprises around 1.1 million distinct CDR3 sequences, about two fifths of which are singletons, and 11% rests with the top ten. Sequenced sample: peripheral blood or thyroid tissue (not recorded which). The origin of the receptors is an adult man with Graves' hyperthyroidism.

J is TRBJ1-1 and V is TRBV10-3; perhaps TRBD1 as D (5 bases). From germline, CDR1 is ENHRY and CDR2 SYGVKD. This CDR3 comprises 14 residues. Trimming took off 6 bases at V and 1 base at J, with 12 bases between the two ends. The CDR3 loop is CAISSGLANTEAFF. The CDR3, as DNA: TGTGCCATCAGCTCGGGACTGGCGAACACTGAAGCTTTCTTT.

This clonotype was seen at least ten times. This chain links TRBV5-1 with TRBJ2-6; D assignment may be TRBD1 or TRBD2 (5 bases each). V was shortened by 0 bases and J by 3 bases, with 16 bases between the two germline ends. This CDR3 is 18 amino acids long. In germline, CDR1 is SGHRS, CDR2 YFSETQ. The CDR3 spells CASSLDAGSNSGANVLTF. DNA of the CDR3: TGCGCCAGCAGCTTGGATGCAGGGAGTAACAGTGGGGCCAACGTCCTGACTTTC.

As regards this clonotype: The CDR3 ends on some other residue instead of the conserved phenylalanine or tryptophan, so this is likely a read error. The rearrangement uses TRBV3-1 and TRBJ1-2, with D perhaps TRBD1 (6 bases). The V gene lost 0 bases and the J gene lost 8 bases, with 7 bases spanning the gap. The germline gives CDR1 LGHDT, CDR2 YNNKEL (reference sequence). This CDR3 region has 12 residues. The CDR3 is CASSQDRGGYTS. As DNA, the CDR3 is TGTGCCAGCAGCCAAGACAGGGGAGGCTACACCTCC.

This chain links TRBV10-3 with TRBJ1-1; D uncertain. Trimming took 4 bases from V and 5 from J, leaving 20 bases between them. Germline V CDR1 and CDR2: ENHRY, SYGVKD. CDR3 length: 16 amino acids. The CDR3 bases are TGTGCCATCAGTGCACCCCGGTATAAGGGTTCGACTGAAGCTTTCTTT. It codes for CAISAPRYKGSTEAFF.

This clonotype was picked up a small number of times. The rearrangement joins TRBV19 to TRBJ2-2; possibly TRBD2 for D (7 bases). The germline V gene encodes CDR1 LNHDA and CDR2 SQIVND (reference sequence). This CDR3 region has 13 residues. V lost 7 bases and J lost 5, with 11 bases in between. CDR3 amino acids: CASKRGGTGELFF. The CDR3, as DNA: TGTGCCAGTAAAAGGGGGGGTACCGGGGAGCTGTTTTTT.

This clonotype was seen a few times. The chain joins TRBV4-3 to TRBJ1-4, with D possibly TRBD1 on 6 matching bases. Germline V lookup: CDR1 LGHNA, CDR2 YSLEER. Trimming removed 1 base at V and 6 bases at J, with 18 bases between. The length of the CDR3 is 17 residues. The CDR3 is CASSQVRKTGGDEKLFF. The CDR3 region has the DNA TGCGCCAGCAGCCAAGTTCGAAAGACAGGAGGGGATGAAAAACTGTTTTTT.